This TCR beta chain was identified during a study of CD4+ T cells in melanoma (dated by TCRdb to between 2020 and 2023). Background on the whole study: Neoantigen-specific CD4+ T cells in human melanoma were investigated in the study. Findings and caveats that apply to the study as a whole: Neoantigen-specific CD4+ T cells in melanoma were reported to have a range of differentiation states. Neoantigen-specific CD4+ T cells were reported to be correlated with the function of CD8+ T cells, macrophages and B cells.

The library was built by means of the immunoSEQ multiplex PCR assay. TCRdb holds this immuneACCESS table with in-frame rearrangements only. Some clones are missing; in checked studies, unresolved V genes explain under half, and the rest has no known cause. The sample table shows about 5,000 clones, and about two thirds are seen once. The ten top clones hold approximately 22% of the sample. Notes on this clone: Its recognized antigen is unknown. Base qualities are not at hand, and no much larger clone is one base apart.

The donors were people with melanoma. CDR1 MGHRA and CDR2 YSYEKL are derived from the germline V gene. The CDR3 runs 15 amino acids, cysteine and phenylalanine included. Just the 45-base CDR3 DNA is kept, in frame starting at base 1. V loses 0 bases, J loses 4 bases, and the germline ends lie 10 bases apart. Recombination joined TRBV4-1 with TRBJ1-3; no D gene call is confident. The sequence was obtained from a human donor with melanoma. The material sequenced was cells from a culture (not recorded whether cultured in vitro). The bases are TGCGCCAGCAGCCAAGAGGACCGACGAGGAAACACCATATATTTT. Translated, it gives CASSQEDRRGNTIYF.